The sequence of this TCR beta chain was determined in a study of T-cell memory formation after mild COVID-19. Overall study context: Each donor largely had its own TCR clusters.

This clonotype was detected many times. Its antigen is unidentified. TCRalpha and TCRbeta libraries used 5'RACE with constant-segment primers and UMIs. Each CDR3 protein is one row after TCRdb ran MiXCR on the 5' RACE reads. The sample carries about 350,000 distinct CDR3 sequences, roughly 15% recorded once. This CDR3 is built from 14 residues. Germline CDR1 reads SEHNR; CDR2 reads FQNEAQ (reference sequence). The V gene lost 7 bases and the J gene lost 7 bases, with 14 bases spanning the gap. Study-level results: CD4+ clones that contracted lay mainly in CM and EM; CD8+ ones lay in EMRA. A second wave expanding day 15 to 37 was CD4+-biased; contracting clones were balanced.

The material sequenced was PBMCs or a T cell subset sorted from them (not recorded which). The TCR was taken from a man in his late teens or twenties who had mild COVID-19 (a few samples of this study predate the infection). Cell type and time point are not known. The chain carries TRBV7-9 and TRBJ1-6; no clear D gene. CDR3 nucleotides: TGTGCCAGCACCCAAGACGGCGGGAATTCACCCCTCCACTTT. It specifies CASTQDGGNSPLHF.